Listed below are T cell receptor beta chains from one sample, sequenced in a study of blood T cell repertoires in COVID-19. Measured with immunoSEQ multiplex PCR; TCRdb has only the in-frame clones, and not every one. This table has under 130,000 clones, under 80% appearing once. Material for sequencing was peripheral blood. These receptors all come from a woman in her seventies with acute or convalescent COVID-19. Each CDR3 is given with its conserved first and last residue. Fields, in order: D gene, V gene, J gene, clone size, CDR3 DNA, CDR3 protein. The D gene is left open where the match is weak. Clone size is shown for a subset of rows, as once, few, many or a class of expanded clone.

>NA|TRBV7-2|TRBJ1-2|NA
TGTGCCAGCAGCTCCGGGGGACCCAGCTATGGCTACACCTTC
CASSSGGPSYGYTF
>TRBD2|TRBV20-1|TRBJ2-5|NA
TGCAGTGCTAGTATCGGGCTGACTAGCGGGGGGGGCATGGCCCAGTACTTC
CSASIGLTSGGGMAQYF
>TRBD2|TRBV30|TRBJ2-7|few
TGTGCCTGGAGGGGACTAGCGGTCTACGAGCAGTACTTC
CAWRGLAVYEQYF
>NA|TRBV11-2|TRBJ1-1|NA
TGTGCCAGCAGCTTACGATTCCGGTGGAACACTGAAGCTTTCTTT
CASSLRFRWNTEAFF
>TRBD1|TRBV4-1|TRBJ2-7|NA
TGCGCCAGCAGCCAAGGACTGGGACAGGGGGCATACGAGCAGTACTTC
CASSQGLGQGAYEQYF
>NA|TRBV3-1/TRBV3-2|TRBJ1-5|NA
TGTGCCAGCAGCCCCGGAACAGGAAATCAGCCCCAGCATTTT
CASSPGTGNQPQHF
>NA|TRBV6-5|TRBJ1-3|NA
TGTGCCAGCAGTTACTCGGGGGGGGCGCAAGGAAACACCATATATTTT
CASSYSGGAQGNTIYF
>TRBD2|TRBV20-1|TRBJ2-3|NA
TGCAGTGCTAGTGGCCTAGCGGGGTACACAGATACGCAGTATTTT
CSASGLAGYTDTQYF
>TRBD2|TRBV28|TRBJ2-3|NA
TGTGCCAGCAGTCCTCTAGGGACTAGCGGGTTCAGAGGCACAGATACGCAGTATTTT
CASSPLGTSGFRGTDTQYF
>NA|TRBV19|TRBJ2-2|NA
TGTGCCAGTAGTGCGACCGGGGAGCTGTTTTTT
CASSATGELFF
>NA|TRBV27|TRBJ1-4|NA
TGTGCCAGCAGCAACAGTTGGGCTAATGAAAAACTGTTTTTT
CASSNSWANEKLFF
>TRBD2|TRBV6-2/TRBV6-3|TRBJ2-1|NA
TGTGCCAGCAGTTCGCGGGGACTAGCGGTTAACAATGAGCAGTTCTTC
CASSSRGLAVNNEQFF
>NA|TRBV5-4|TRBJ1-1|NA
TGTGCCAGCAGCTCCCTTTTTGGGGCGAACACTGAAGCTTTCTTT
CASSSLFGANTEAFF
>TRBD1|TRBV27|TRBJ1-1|NA
TGTGCCAGCAGTGGTCTCTGGACAGGGGGTACGCCGAACACTGAAGCTTTCTTT
CASSGLWTGGTPNTEAFF
>TRBD1|TRBV5-5|TRBJ1-6|NA
TGTGCCAGCAGCTCGGAGGGGACAGAAAATTCACCCCTCCACTTT
CASSSEGTENSPLHF
>NA|TRBV18|TRBJ2-7|NA
TGTGCCAGCTCACTAGCGTCGACCTACGAGCAGTACTTC
CASSLASTYEQYF
>TRBD1|TRBV3-1/TRBV3-2|TRBJ1-6|NA
TGTGCCAGCAGCCCGGGACAGGAGTACTATAATTCACCCCTCCACTTT
CASSPGQEYYNSPLHF
>NA|TRBV19|TRBJ2-2|NA
TGTGCCAGTAGGGGCTCCCAGAAAGACGGGGAGCTGTTTTTT
CASRGSQKDGELFF
>NA|TRBV5-1|TRBJ1-2|NA
TGCGCCAGCAGCACTGAGTCCGGGGTTTATGGCTACACCTTC
CASSTESGVYGYTF
>TRBD1|TRBV3-1/TRBV3-2|TRBJ1-2|NA
TGTGCCAGCAGCCAGGGACAGGGGGCCTCGTACTATGGCTACACCTTC
CASSQGQGASYYGYTF
>NA|TRBV6-6|TRBJ2-3|NA
TGTGCCAGCGGTCCGACAGCAGATACGCAGTATTTT
CASGPTADTQYF
>TRBD1|TRBV5-1|TRBJ2-3|NA
TGCGCCAGCAGCAGTAGACAGGGGGATTCCACAGATACGCAGTATTTT
CASSSRQGDSTDTQYF
>TRBD1|TRBV7-2|TRBJ2-7|NA
TGTGCCAGCAGCGAACCCGACAGGGGACGCGACGAGCAGTACTTC
CASSEPDRGRDEQYF
>NA|TRBV7-2|TRBJ1-5|NA
TGTGCCAGCTCTAATCCAGCAGGACTCAATCAGCCCCAGCATTTT
CASSNPAGLNQPQHF
>TRBD1|TRBV7-6|TRBJ1-5|NA
TGTGCCAGCAGCGCAGGGACAGTCAATCAGCCCCAGCATTTT
CASSAGTVNQPQHF
>TRBD1|TRBV5-1|TRBJ1-4|NA
TGCGCCAGCAGCTTGGGGAAACCGGGACAGGGGAATGAAAAACTGTTTTTT
CASSLGKPGQGNEKLFF
>TRBD2|TRBV19|TRBJ2-7|NA
TGTGCCAGTAGTATACAACTAGCGGCCTCCTACGAGCAGTACTTC
CASSIQLAASYEQYF
>TRBD1|TRBV5-4|TRBJ1-1|NA
TGTGCCAGCAGCCGGGACAGGGCCACTGAAGCTTTCTTT
CASSRDRATEAFF
>TRBD2|TRBV5-1|TRBJ2-2|NA
TGCGCCAGCAGCCGGGAGGCCGGGGAGCTGTTTTTT
CASSREAGELFF
>NA|TRBV27|TRBJ2-6|NA
TGTGCCAGCAGTGAGAATGGGGCCAACGTCCTGACTTTC
CASSENGANVLTF
>TRBD1|TRBV6-6|TRBJ1-1|NA
TGTGCCAGCAGCCGAAGGACAGGATTGAACACTGAAGCTTTCTTT
CASSRRTGLNTEAFF
>NA|TRBV7-2|TRBJ1-6|NA
TGTGCCAGCAGCGCAGACTCCCATCCCAATTCACCCCTCCACTTT
CASSADSHPNSPLHF
>TRBD1|TRBV6-6|TRBJ1-5|NA
TGTGCCAGCAGTCCCTCAGGGGGCCAGCCCCAGCATTTT
CASSPSGGQPQHF
>TRBD1|TRBV5-1|TRBJ1-1|once
TGCGCCAGCGGTAAGACAGGGGGAGTAGCTTTCTTT
CASGKTGGVAFF
>NA|TRBV6-1|TRBJ1-6|NA
TGTGCCAGCAGTGAAGGGGGCCGGTTTAATTCACCCCTCCACTTT
CASSEGGRFNSPLHF
>NA|TRBV5-1|TRBJ2-7|NA
TGCGCCAGCAGCTTGGCCGCGGGACAGCACTACGAGCAGTACTTC
CASSLAAGQHYEQYF
>NA|TRBV12-3/TRBV12-4|TRBJ2-7|NA
TGTGCCAGCAGCCGGGACTTATACGAGCAGTACTTC
CASSRDLYEQYF
>TRBD2|TRBV7-7|TRBJ2-4|once
TGTGCCAGCAGCTTGGGACTAGCGGGGGGAGACGAAGCCAAAAACATTCAGTACTTC
CASSLGLAGGDEAKNIQYF
>TRBD1|TRBV18|TRBJ2-7|NA
TGTGCCAGCAGATCCGGGACAGGGTACTTGGAGCAGTACTTC
CASRSGTGYLEQYF
>TRBD1|TRBV30|TRBJ1-2|NA
TGTGCCTGGAGTCCCTCCGGGACAGCGTATGGCTACACCTTC
CAWSPSGTAYGYTF
>NA|TRBV6-2/TRBV6-3|TRBJ2-7|NA
TGTGCCAGCAGTTGGGTCTCTAGGCCCTACGAGCAGTACTTC
CASSWVSRPYEQYF
>TRBD1|TRBV30|TRBJ2-2|once
TGTGCCTGGAGTGTAGGACAGGGGGCGAACACCGGGGAGCTGTTTTTT
CAWSVGQGANTGELFF
>TRBD1|TRBV5-4|TRBJ1-1|NA
TGTGCCAGCAGCAGGGACAGGGAGAACACTGAAGCTTTCTTT
CASSRDRENTEAFF
>TRBD1|TRBV28|TRBJ2-5|NA
TGTGCCAGCAGTTCGACAGGGTGGCAAGAGACCCAGTACTTC
CASSSTGWQETQYF
>TRBD1|TRBV5-6|TRBJ2-5|NA
TGTGCCAGCAGTGACAGGGATCCGTACCAAGAGACCCAGTACTTC
CASSDRDPYQETQYF
>TRBD2|TRBV6-6|TRBJ2-3|NA
TGTGCCAGCAGTCCCCGAGTAGCGGGGGGTCGGGTCTCAGATACGCAGTATTTT
CASSPRVAGGRVSDTQYF
>NA|TRBV5-1|TRBJ2-7|NA
TGCGCCAGCAGCTTGGGGGAGACGGTTTTAGACGAGCAGTACTTC
CASSLGETVLDEQYF
>NA|TRBV19|TRBJ1-4|NA
TGTGCCAGTAGTATAGGCGGAACAACTAATGAAAAACTGTTTTTT
CASSIGGTTNEKLFF
>NA|TRBV6-5|TRBJ2-7|NA
TGTGCCAGCAGACAAAGGGGCTACGAGCAGTACTTC
CASRQRGYEQYF
>NA|TRBV15|TRBJ2-1|NA
TGTGCCACCAGCAGAGAGGGGGGGGCCTCCAATGAGCAGTTCTTC
CATSREGGASNEQFF
>TRBD2|TRBV10-3|TRBJ2-1|NA
TGTGCCATCAGATCCCGGACTAGCGGATACAATGAGCAGTTCTTC
CAIRSRTSGYNEQFF
>NA|TRBV7-8|TRBJ1-6|once
TGTGCCAGCAGCCTCAGCGGCTCCTATAATTCACCCCTCCACTTT
CASSLSGSYNSPLHF
>TRBD2|TRBV20-1|TRBJ2-3|NA
TGCAGTGCTAGTGAGGCCGGGGGGGCTAGCACAGATACGCAGTATTTT
CSASEAGGASTDTQYF
>TRBD1|TRBV28|TRBJ1-1|few
TGTGCCAGCAGTTATCTTCCGGGACAGGGGAATTCTGAAGCTTTCTTT
CASSYLPGQGNSEAFF